Included here is one TCR beta chain sequence, with context. Its antigen is currently unknown. This entry is derived from a study of spatial heterogeneity in lung cancer. Overall study findings and caveats: Resection saw ubiquitous expanded tumor TCRs appear in blood more than follow-up did.

Time point denoted: sample taken at primary tumor resection. Untreated early-stage non-small cell lung cancer patients, roughly 75 in total, were the donors. Every individual TCR cDNA molecule carried its own unique molecular identifier, which allowed correction of PCR and sequencing errors. One entry per CDR3 protein, called by TCRdb with MiXCR from the 5' RACE reads. The profile shows 39,000 or so distinct CDR3 sequences, 7.5% of them singletons. Germline-derived CDR1 and CDR2 are DFQATT and SNEGSKA (reference sequence). The V gene lost 5 bases and the J gene lost 0 bases, with 17 bases spanning the gap. This CDR3 contains 15 residues.

This sequence originates from a male donor with early-stage non-small cell lung cancer. V usage is TRBV20-1 and J usage is TRBJ2-7, with D possibly TRBD2 on 5 matching bases. The material was PBMCs, obtained at surgery. CDR3 sequence reads: CSASRLSGDSYEQYF. CDR3 sequence (DNA): TGCAGTGCTTCACGGTTGTCCGGGGACTCCTACGAGCAGTACTTC.